The rows below give T cell receptor beta chains drawn from one sample of a study of Ad26.COV2.S vaccination and SARS-CoV-2 variants. Using immunoSEQ multiplex PCR, the repertoire was profiled, and TCRdb retains in-frame clones only, with some absent. The sample records roughly 300,000 clones, 86% being singletons. Sample: peripheral blood, taken in a trial of Ad26.COV2.S vaccine versus placebo. All receptors come from a person aged 18-60 years who received the Ad26.COV2.S COVID-19 vaccine or a placebo. Both conserved end residues are part of each CDR3. A D gene is named only where the DNA matches it firmly. Only part of the rows carry a size: once, few, many, or a class if the clone is expanded.

j_call | d_call | cdr3_length | v_call | clone_size | cdr3_aa | cdr3_nt
TRBJ2-5 | TRBD2 | 15 | TRBV7-2 | . | CASRGLAGPGETQYF | TGTGCCAGCAGGGGGCTAGCGGGACCGGGGGAGACCCAGTACTTC
TRBJ1-2 | TRBD1 | 11 | TRBV12-3/TRBV12-4 | few | CASSPGTGYAF | TGTGCCAGCAGCCCCGGGACAGGATACGCCTTC
TRBJ2-7 | . | 17 | TRBV5-1 | . | CASSLLPLTSSSHEQYF | TGCGCCAGCAGCTTGCTGCCGCTGACTAGTAGTTCCCACGAGCAGTACTTC
TRBJ1-2 | . | 13 | TRBV5-3 | . | CARSWTDPYGYTF | TGTGCCAGAAGCTGGACAGACCCCTATGGCTACACCTTC
TRBJ1-5 | . | 15 | TRBV28 | . | CASTQYGDSNQPQHF | TGTGCCAGCACCCAATACGGCGATAGCAATCAGCCCCAGCATTTT
TRBJ2-7 | . | 14 | TRBV10-3 | . | CAISETVRVHEQYF | TGTGCCATCAGTGAAACGGTTCGGGTTCACGAGCAGTACTTC
TRBJ2-3 | . | 11 | TRBV9 | . | CASSGRDTQYF | TGTGCCAGCAGCGGCCGAGATACGCAGTATTTT
TRBJ2-7 | . | 16 | TRBV3-1/TRBV3-2 | . | CASSLSLWGRPYEQYF | TGTGCCAGCAGCCTTTCCCTTTGGGGGCGGCCCTACGAGCAGTACTTC
TRBJ2-7 | TRBD1 | 15 | TRBV29-1 | . | CSVRTRDRGKDEQYF | TGCAGCGTCCGCACCAGGGACAGGGGGAAAGACGAGCAGTACTTC
TRBJ2-3 | TRBD2 | 18 | TRBV6-2/TRBV6-3 | . | CASSYSRLAGASTDTQYF | TGTGCCAGCAGTTACTCGAGGCTAGCGGGAGCTAGCACAGATACGCAGTATTTT
TRBJ2-7 | . | 12 | TRBV12-3/TRBV12-4 | . | CASSLQSYEQYF | TGTGCCAGCAGTTTACAGAGCTACGAGCAGTACTTC
TRBJ1-2 | TRBD1 | 15 | TRBV28 | . | CASTRPGTGNYGYTF | TGTGCCAGCACCCGCCCCGGGACAGGAAACTATGGCTACACCTTC
TRBJ2-7 | . | 14 | TRBV14 | . | CASSPRARVGEQYF | TGTGCCAGCAGCCCTCGGGCCCGTGTGGGGGAGCAGTACTTC
TRBJ1-4 | . | 15 | TRBV18 | . | CASSPLEHVREKLFF | TGTGCCAGCTCACCACTAGAACATGTAAGAGAAAAACTGTTTTTT
TRBJ2-2 | . | 13 | TRBV7-3 | . | CASSFTSTGELFF | TGTGCCAGCAGCTTTACGTCGACCGGGGAGCTGTTTTTT
TRBJ2-7 | TRBD1 | 13 | TRBV19 | few | CASSGTGSYEQYF | TGTGCCAGTAGTGGGACAGGATCCTACGAGCAGTACTTC
TRBJ2-7 | TRBD1 | 15 | TRBV5-4 | . | CASNKGQGFPYEQYF | TGTGCCAGCAACAAGGGACAGGGGTTCCCCTACGAGCAGTACTTC
TRBJ2-5 | TRBD2 | 18 | TRBV4-3 | . | CASSQEGLAGGAWETQYF | TGCGCCAGCAGCCAAGAGGGGCTAGCGGGAGGGGCGTGGGAGACCCAGTACTTC
TRBJ1-5 | TRBD1 | 14 | TRBV6-2/TRBV6-3 | . | CASSTGTGNQPQHF | TGTGCCAGCAGCACCGGGACAGGGAATCAGCCCCAGCATTTT
TRBJ1-2 | . | 14 | TRBV11-2 | once | CASGALDSRYGYTF | TGTGCCAGCGGTGCATTGGACAGCCGATATGGCTACACCTTC
TRBJ2-1 | TRBD2 | 18 | TRBV7-9 | once | CASRPRTESLAGKNEQFF | TGTGCCAGCAGACCGCGGACAGAATCGCTAGCGGGAAAGAATGAGCAGTTCTTC
TRBJ2-7 | TRBD2 | 15 | TRBV7-3 | . | CASSYSSGSNYEQYF | TGTGCCAGCAGCTATTCTAGCGGGAGTAACTACGAGCAGTACTTC
TRBJ2-2 | TRBD1 | 16 | TRBV27 | . | CASSLTGGIDTGELFF | TGTGCCAGCAGTTTAACAGGGGGCATAGACACCGGGGAGCTGTTTTTT
TRBJ2-3 | TRBD2 | 21 | TRBV4-1 | . | CASSQFYPGLAGGVSTDTQYF | TGCGCCAGCAGCCAATTCTATCCGGGACTAGCGGGGGGCGTGAGCACAGATACGCAGTATTTT
TRBJ1-1 | . | 14 | TRBV5-5 | . | CASSLAPDGDEAFF | TGTGCCAGCAGCTTGGCACCCGACGGGGATGAAGCTTTCTTT
TRBJ1-2 | . | 14 | TRBV7-2 | few | CASSSDTGSGGYTF | TGTGCCAGCAGCTCAGACACAGGGAGCGGCGGCTACACCTTC
TRBJ1-5 | . | 12 | TRBV28 | . | CASSLSHQPQHF | TGTGCCAGCAGTTTGTCCCATCAGCCCCAGCATTTT
TRBJ2-3 | TRBD2 | 13 | TRBV5-4 | . | CAGGAGDTDTQYF | TGTGCCGGAGGGGCGGGGGACACAGATACGCAGTATTTT
TRBJ2-1 | TRBD2 | 13 | TRBV19 | . | CASSGTSGGYQFF | TGTGCCAGTAGTGGTACTAGCGGGGGGTACCAGTTCTTC
TRBJ1-3 | . | 15 | TRBV4-3 | many | CASSTGSSSGNTIYF | TGCGCCAGCAGCACGGGGAGCTCCTCTGGAAACACCATATATTTT
TRBJ2-7 | TRBD1 | 16 | TRBV9 | . | CASSVDPTGQGGEQYF | TGTGCCAGCAGCGTTGACCCTACGGGACAGGGCGGCGAGCAGTACTTC
TRBJ1-2 | TRBD1 | 15 | TRBV6-6 | . | CASSPTGGAGYGYTF | TGTGCCAGCAGTCCTACAGGGGGCGCCGGCTATGGCTACACCTTC
TRBJ1-4 | . | 14 | TRBV7-8 | few | CASSLQTVKEKLFF | TGTGCCAGCAGCTTGCAGACAGTTAAAGAAAAACTGTTTTTT
TRBJ1-5 | . | 12 | TRBV28 | . | CASSLPHVPNHF | TGTGCCAGCAGTTTACCGCACGTGCCAAATCATTTT
TRBJ2-5 | . | 13 | TRBV6-2/TRBV6-3 | . | CASSYEYQETQYF | TGTGCCAGCAGTTACGAGTACCAAGAGACCCAGTACTTC
TRBJ2-5 | TRBD2 | 16 | TRBV24-1 | . | CATSDHAGLAGETQYF | TGTGCCACCAGTGATCATGCCGGACTAGCGGGAGAGACCCAGTACTTC
TRBJ2-7 | . | 13 | TRBV7-5 | once | CVRSLGGLGEQYF | TGTGTCAGAAGCTTAGGGGGATTGGGTGAGCAGTACTTC
TRBJ1-6 | . | 16 | TRBV28 | . | CASSLGQGRHNSPLHF | TGTGCCAGCAGTTTAGGGCAGGGGCGACATAATTCACCCCTCCACTTT
TRBJ2-7 | . | 14 | TRBV21-1 | . | CASSKETRRGEQYF | TGTGCCAGCAGCAAAGAGACCCGGAGGGGAGAGCAGTACTTC
TRBJ2-2 | . | 16 | TRBV9 | once | CASSAPTVNSTGELFF | TGTGCCAGCAGCGCCCCTACCGTAAACAGCACCGGGGAGCTGTTTTTT
TRBJ1-1 | . | 11 | TRBV3-1/TRBV3-2 | . | CASSLRSEAFF | TGTGCCAGCAGCCTCCGATCTGAAGCTTTCTTT
TRBJ1-1 | TRBD1 | 13 | TRBV29-1 | . | CSASDRGVTEAFF | TGCAGCGCTTCCGACAGGGGGGTCACTGAAGCTTTCTTT
TRBJ1-5 | . | 14 | TRBV2 | . | CASSAQGFSQPQHF | TGTGCCAGCAGTGCCCAGGGGTTCAGTCAGCCCCAGCATTTT
TRBJ1-2 | . | 16 | TRBV4-1 | once | CASSQGRGADFYGYTF | TGCGCCAGCAGCCAAGGTCGGGGGGCGGATTTTTATGGCTACACCTTC
TRBJ1-1 | . | 13 | TRBV19 | few | CASSPREETEAFF | TGTGCCAGTAGTCCCCGCGAGGAAACTGAAGCTTTCTTT
TRBJ2-3 | . | 14 | TRBV30 | . | CAWGVGGRGDTQYF | TGTGCCTGGGGTGTTGGGGGGCGCGGAGATACGCAGTATTTT
TRBJ1-1 | . | 12 | TRBV7-9 | . | CASSLEGIVSFF | TGTGCCAGCAGCTTAGAGGGGATAGTTTCTTTCTTT
TRBJ1-5 | . | 13 | TRBV3-1/TRBV3-2 | . | CASSLSRGQPQHF | TGTGCCAGCAGCCTTTCCAGGGGTCAGCCCCAGCATTTT
TRBJ2-1 | TRBD1 | 14 | TRBV5-1 | . | CASSSQGAYNEQFF | TGCGCCAGCAGTTCCCAGGGGGCCTACAATGAGCAGTTCTTC
TRBJ2-5 | TRBD2 | 16 | TRBV2 | once | CASSELGGSGVETQYF | TGTGCCAGCAGTGAATTGGGAGGGAGCGGGGTAGAGACCCAGTACTTC
TRBJ1-6 | . | 13 | TRBV5-1 | few | CASSREMNSPLHF | TGCGCCAGCAGTAGGGAGATGAATTCACCCCTCCACTTT